The 6 T cell receptor beta chains presented below share a single source sample, sequenced in a study of OX40 agonist ivuxolimab in advanced cancers. The data were produced by immunoSEQ multiplex PCR, yet TCRdb's version contains in-frame clones alone and is incomplete. The sample shows some 70,000 clones, 70% to 85% of them seen only once. The specimen comprised CD4+ or CD8+ T cells sorted from blood, sampled in a trial of the OX40 agonist ivuxolimab. The receptor set was obtained from an adult with an advanced solid tumor such as melanoma, head and neck, liver or kidney cancer.

This clone occurred once. V is TRBV27 and J is TRBJ1-1; unclear D gene. The germline V and J ends were trimmed by 0 bases and 1 base, with 6 bases remaining between them. Germline-derived CDR1 and CDR2 are MNHEY and SMNVEV (reference sequence). The CDR3 contains 14 residues. The chain's CDR3 is CASSLSRGNTEAFF. In DNA form, the CDR3 reads TGTGCCAGCAGTTTATCGAGAGGGAACACTGAAGCTTTCTTT.

The rearrangement joins TRBV6-5 to TRBJ2-5; 8 positions agree with TRBD1. The end of the DNA aligns better with TRBJ2-7, so the J call may be wrong. There are 16 residues in the CDR3. Germline lookup yields CDR1 MNHEY and CDR2 SVGAGI. CDR3 loop: CASSYSLGQGGYEQYF. CDR3 nucleotides: TGTGCCAGCAGTTACTCGCTTGGACAGGGCGGCTACGAGCAGTACTTC.

This chain connects TRBV7-9 to TRBJ1-5; D might be TRBD1 (5 bases). V dropped 2 bases and J dropped 9 bases, with 5 bases sitting between them. This CDR3 region has 11 residues. The germline gives CDR1 SEHNR, CDR2 FQNEAQ (reference sequence). CDR3 DNA sequence: TGTGCCAGCAGCTTAAGGGGGCCCCAGCATTTT. Amino acids: CASSLRGPQHF.

The DNA for the CDR3 is TGTGCCAGCTCACCCCTCCCCCTAGGCCGACTGGCAGAGACCCAGTACTTC. It yields the protein CASSPLPLGRLAETQYF. The chain combines TRBV18 with TRBJ2-5, with no clear D. The CDR3 runs 17 residues. CDR1 is KGHSH, CDR2 LQKENI, per germline. Trimming took off 3 bases at V and 4 bases at J, with 21 bases between the two ends.

There are a few counts of this clone. This chain connects TRBV20-1 to TRBJ1-3; no reliable D call. CDR1 DFQATT and CDR2 SNEGSKA come from the germline V gene (reference sequence). V was clipped by 6 bases and J by 0 bases, with 3 bases between them. The CDR3 is 11 amino acids. The CDR3 nucleotides read TGCAGTGCCCTCTCTGGAAACACCATATATTTT. Its protein is CSALSGNTIYF.

With regard to this clone: The same CDR3 also results from other DNA sequences found in this sample. The chain uses TRBV19 and TRBJ1-4; D unresolved. The CDR3 totals 13 residues. V lost 5 bases and J 5 bases, leaving 9 bases between the germline ends. Germline V gene lookup returns CDR1 LNHDA and CDR2 SQIVND (reference sequence). CDR3 region: CASSGRLNEKLFF. The CDR3, as DNA: TGTGCCAGTAGTGGACGGTTGAATGAAAAACTGTTTTTT.